A selection of T cell receptor beta chains follows, all from one sample in a study of spatial heterogeneity in lung cancer. TCRdb passed the 5' RACE reads through MiXCR, listing each CDR3 protein once. The sample has approximately 82,000 distinct CDR3 sequences, roughly 13% seen once. Sample: PBMCs, taken at surgery. Receptors were obtained from a male donor with early-stage non-small cell lung cancer. Each CDR3 is given with its conserved first and last residue. Each record gives: CDR3 DNA, CDR3 protein, V gene, clone size, D gene, J gene. A D gene is named only where the DNA matches it firmly. Clone size is given for some rows only: seen once, a few or many times, or a class if the clone is expanded.

CDR3nt: TGTGCCAGTAGTATCAGGACAGGGGGCGGTGAGCAGTTCTTC
CDR3aa: CASSIRTGGGEQFF
v_gene: TRBV19
abundance: NA
d_gene: TRBD1
j_gene: TRBJ2-1

CDR3nt: TGTGCCAGCAGTTTAGAAGGGACTAGCGGTTACAATGAGCAGTTCTTC
CDR3aa: CASSLEGTSGYNEQFF
v_gene: TRBV27
abundance: few
d_gene: TRBD2
j_gene: TRBJ2-1

CDR3nt: TGCGCCAGCAGCTTGGAGGGGCAGAATAATTCACCCCTCCACTTT
CDR3aa: CASSLEGQNNSPLHF
v_gene: TRBV5-1
abundance: many
d_gene: NA
j_gene: TRBJ1-6

CDR3nt: TGTGCCAGCAGTCCGCCCCCGGGACAATACCCCGGGGAGCTGTTTTTT
CDR3aa: CASSPPPGQYPGELFF
v_gene: TRBV12-3/TRBV12-4
abundance: NA
d_gene: NA
j_gene: TRBJ2-2

CDR3nt: TGCAGCGTCAGGCTACAGGGCGCTGAAGCTTTCTTT
CDR3aa: CSVRLQGAEAFF
v_gene: TRBV29-1
abundance: many
d_gene: NA
j_gene: TRBJ1-1

CDR3nt: TGCGCCAGCAGCCCTCGGGCGGGGCGCAGGGTCTACGAGCAGTACTTC
CDR3aa: CASSPRAGRRVYEQYF
v_gene: TRBV5-1
abundance: many
d_gene: NA
j_gene: TRBJ2-7

CDR3nt: TGTGCCAGCCCTCCCGGGACCACCCAAGAGACCCAGTACTTC
CDR3aa: CASPPGTTQETQYF
v_gene: TRBV27
abundance: many
d_gene: NA
j_gene: TRBJ2-5

CDR3nt: TGTGCCAGCAGCTCAAGAACGGCTCGCGAGCGGGGGGGCACAGATACGCAGTATTTT
CDR3aa: CASSSRTARERGGTDTQYF
v_gene: TRBV11-3
abundance: few
d_gene: TRBD2
j_gene: TRBJ2-3

CDR3nt: TGTGCCAGCAGCCCAACATTGAACACTGAAGCTTTCTTT
CDR3aa: CASSPTLNTEAFF
v_gene: TRBV12-3/TRBV12-4
abundance: NA
d_gene: NA
j_gene: TRBJ1-1

CDR3nt: TGCGCCAGCAGCCCCATGGACGGAGTACTCTCTGGAAACACCATATATTTT
CDR3aa: CASSPMDGVLSGNTIYF
v_gene: TRBV5-1
abundance: few
d_gene: NA
j_gene: TRBJ1-3

CDR3nt: TGTGCCAGCAGTTCTACAGGGGTCGGGACAGATACGCAGTATTTT
CDR3aa: CASSSTGVGTDTQYF
v_gene: TRBV27
abundance: few
d_gene: TRBD1
j_gene: TRBJ2-3

CDR3nt: TGTGCCAGCAGCTTGAACAGGGATGGCCCCAACGAGCAGTACTTC
CDR3aa: CASSLNRDGPNEQYF
v_gene: TRBV7-9
abundance: NA
d_gene: NA
j_gene: TRBJ2-7

CDR3nt: TGCGCCAGCAGTGAGGGGTTGCTTCCAGATACGCAGTATTTT
CDR3aa: CASSEGLLPDTQYF
v_gene: TRBV10-2
abundance: many
d_gene: NA
j_gene: TRBJ2-3

CDR3nt: TGTGCCAGCAGTTACTCCGCAGGCAACTATGGCTACACCTTC
CDR3aa: CASSYSAGNYGYTF
v_gene: TRBV6-2/TRBV6-3
abundance: many
d_gene: NA
j_gene: TRBJ1-2

CDR3nt: TGCAGTGCTAAACCGCCTGTTAGCACAGATACGCAGTATTTT
CDR3aa: CSAKPPVSTDTQYF
v_gene: TRBV20-1
abundance: few
d_gene: NA
j_gene: TRBJ2-3

CDR3nt: TGTGCCAGCAGTTTAGGCGGGCGGGGGGGCCCCTACAATGAGCAGTTCTTC
CDR3aa: CASSLGGRGGPYNEQFF
v_gene: TRBV12-3/TRBV12-4
abundance: few
d_gene: TRBD2
j_gene: TRBJ2-1

CDR3nt: TGTGCCAGCAGCTTAGTAGGGGGCGGCACCGGGGAGCTGTTTTTT
CDR3aa: CASSLVGGGTGELFF
v_gene: TRBV7-2
abundance: NA
d_gene: TRBD1
j_gene: TRBJ2-2

CDR3nt: TGTGCCAGCTCACTATTACTGACTCCCGAGCAGTACTTC
CDR3aa: CASSLLLTPEQYF
v_gene: TRBV18
abundance: few
d_gene: NA
j_gene: TRBJ2-7

CDR3nt: TGTGCCAGCAGTGAACGGGATTATGAGCAGTTCTTC
CDR3aa: CASSERDYEQFF
v_gene: TRBV2
abundance: NA
d_gene: NA
j_gene: TRBJ2-1

CDR3nt: TGTGCCAGCAGTTCCGCCAGGGGGCTGGGTGGCTACACCTTC
CDR3aa: CASSSARGLGGYTF
v_gene: TRBV12-3/TRBV12-4
abundance: medium-sized
d_gene: TRBD1
j_gene: TRBJ1-2

CDR3nt: TGTGCCAGCAGCTTCGGACAGGGAGGCAATTCACCCCTCCACTTT
CDR3aa: CASSFGQGGNSPLHF
v_gene: TRBV13
abundance: NA
d_gene: TRBD1
j_gene: TRBJ1-6

CDR3nt: TGCAGCGTTCTGACGTCGGGTGCCCATGAAAAACTGTTTTTT
CDR3aa: CSVLTSGAHEKLFF
v_gene: TRBV29-1
abundance: many
d_gene: NA
j_gene: TRBJ1-4

CDR3nt: TGTGCCAGCAGTTACTCTACAGGGACTGAGCAGTTCTTC
CDR3aa: CASSYSTGTEQFF
v_gene: TRBV6-2/TRBV6-3
abundance: few
d_gene: NA
j_gene: TRBJ2-1

CDR3nt: TGCAGCAGTAGGACAGGGGCGGATACGCAGTATTTT
CDR3aa: CSSRTGADTQYF
v_gene: TRBV29-1
abundance: NA
d_gene: TRBD1
j_gene: TRBJ2-3

CDR3nt: TGTGCCAGCAGTGATTATCGGGGGTCGGATACGCAGTATTTT
CDR3aa: CASSDYRGSDTQYF
v_gene: TRBV6-1
abundance: few
d_gene: NA
j_gene: TRBJ2-3

CDR3nt: TGCAGTTTACCCGACAGGGTCAATGAAAAACTGTTTTTT
CDR3aa: CSLPDRVNEKLFF
v_gene: TRBV20-1
abundance: many
d_gene: TRBD1
j_gene: TRBJ1-4

CDR3nt: TGTGCCAGCTTGACAGCTAATCAGCCCCAGCATTTT
CDR3aa: CASLTANQPQHF
v_gene: TRBV6-1
abundance: many
d_gene: NA
j_gene: TRBJ1-5

CDR3nt: TGTGCCACCCAAGGAGGAAAGGATCAGCCCCAGCATTTT
CDR3aa: CATQGGKDQPQHF
v_gene: TRBV10-3
abundance: NA
d_gene: NA
j_gene: TRBJ1-5